A single sample is the source of the 12 T cell receptor beta chains below, sequenced in a study of cytomegalovirus exposure and HLA in healthy donors (dated by TCRdb to 2017 to 2019). The library relied on the immunoSEQ multiplex PCR assay. For the multiplex PCR, a mixture combining 60 forward primers for TCR Vbeta segments and 13 reverse primers for TCR Jbeta segments was used. Entries here come from immuneACCESS through TCRdb and include only in-frame sequences with V and J called. Some clones fail to appear in such tables; in the studies checked, an unresolved V gene covers under half of the shortfall, and the cause of the remainder is unknown. The sample table contains about 90,000 clones; only one count was recorded for about two thirds of them. The ten largest make up 20% to 25% of the sample. Sequenced input: PBMCs. All receptors come from a woman in her 50s in good health and CMV-seropositive.

The count of this clone is one. The V gene is TRBV7-2, the J gene TRBJ1-5, with D unclear. The ends were cut back, 4 bases at V and 3 bases at J, with 16 bases in the middle. Germline values: CDR1 SGHTA, CDR2 FQGNSA. The CDR3 is 16 amino acids. CDR3 sequence (DNA): TGTGCCAGCAGCTCCGGAGGAGGTCTTAACAATCAGCCCCAGCATTTT. Translated, it gives CASSSGGGLNNQPQHF.

V and J are TRBV28 and TRBJ1-2, with TRBD1 matching over 9 bases. Per the germline V gene, CDR1 is MDHEN and CDR2 is SYDVKM. Trimming took 4 bases from V and 7 from J; bases not matched to a gene: 4. This CDR3 spans 13 amino acids. The CDR3 bases are TGTGCCAGCAGTTCGGGACAGGGCTTTGGCTACACCTTC. Protein: CASSSGQGFGYTF.

The chain recombines TRBV7-9 with TRBJ2-3, with 14 positions matching TRBD2. Germline CDR1 SEHNR, CDR2 FQNEAQ (reference sequence). The CDR3 has 17 residues. V gave up 5 bases and J gave up 3 bases; unmatched junction bases: 7. The chain's CDR3 is CASSPTSGGVFTDTQYF. The CDR3 DNA is TGTGCCAGCAGCCCGACTAGCGGGGGGGTTTTTACAGATACGCAGTATTTT.

This clone was seen only once. This chain connects TRBV25-1 to TRBJ1-1; tentative D call: TRBD1 (5 bases). Germline-derived CDR1 and CDR2 are MGHDK and SYGVNS. This CDR3 spans 14 amino acids. The V and J ends lost 7 bases and 3 bases respectively, with 15 bases between them. This CDR3 is CASTKGRVDTEAFF. In DNA, the CDR3 is TGTGCCAGCACCAAAGGCAGGGTTGACACTGAAGCTTTCTTT.

The rearrangement uses TRBV9 and TRBJ1-5; D call uncertain. The V end was cut by 2 bases, the J end by 3 bases, with 9 bases between. Germline V gene data show CDR1 as SGDLS and CDR2 as YYNGEE. This CDR3 comprises 14 residues. CDR3 nucleotide sequence: TGTGCCAGCAGCGTCGAGGGAGACAATCAGCCCCAGCATTTT. This gives the protein CASSVEGDNQPQHF.

The chain uses TRBV5-1 and TRBJ1-2; D remains ambiguous. CDR3 length: 15 residues. V shed 9 bases and J shed 1 base, with 19 bases lying between them. Germline lookup yields CDR1 SGHRS and CDR2 YFSETQ. For the CDR3, the DNA is TGCGCCACCAATCCCGGGCGGGAGGATAACTATGGCTACACCTTC. This sequence encodes CATNPGREDNYGYTF.

The genes are TRBV4-1 and TRBJ1-5, with 8 bases fitting TRBD1. This CDR3 has 16 amino acids. Trimming cost V 0 bases and J 6 bases; bases outside gene matches: 7. Germline CDR1 reads MGHRA; CDR2 reads YSYEKL. CDR3 nucleotide sequence: TGCGCCAGCAGCCAAGATCCCCAGGACAGGGCTCAGCCCCAGCATTTT. Its protein product is CASSQDPQDRAQPQHF.

This sequence joins TRBV5-6 and TRBJ1-2; no clear D. CDR1 is SGHDT and CDR2 is YYEEEE in the germline V gene. The CDR3 is 13 residues long. Trimming stripped 1 base from V and 5 bases from J, with 9 bases between. CDR3 loop: CASSLNTGYGYTF. CDR3 nucleotide sequence: TGTGCCAGCAGCTTGAACACCGGGTATGGCTACACCTTC.

The chain recombines TRBV4-3 with TRBJ1-5, with D possibly TRBD1 on 6 matching bases. The germline V and J ends were trimmed by 3 bases and 4 bases, with 16 bases remaining between them. This CDR3 has 16 residues. CDR1 LGHNA and CDR2 YSLEER come from the germline V gene. CDR3 sequence: CASSQGLGQSNQPQHF. In DNA form, the CDR3 reads TGCGCCAGCAGCCAGGGTTTAGGACAGAGTAATCAGCCCCAGCATTTT.

With respect to this clone: This likely traces to a read error, being one base from a far larger clone. The V call is TRBV12-5, the J call TRBJ2-3; 11 positions agree with TRBD2. CDR1 LGHNT and CDR2 FRNRAP come from the germline V gene. CDR3 length: 16 residues. CDR3 amino acids: CASGLVKTSGADAQYF. As DNA, the CDR3 is TGTGCTAGTGGTTTGGTAAAGACTAGCGGGGCAGATGCGCAGTATTTT.

The rearrangement links TRBV20-1 to TRBJ1-1, with D possibly TRBD1 on 5 matching bases. V shed 6 bases and J shed 8 bases, with 13 bases lying between them. There are 11 residues in the CDR3. The germline gives CDR1 DFQATT, CDR2 SNEGSKA (reference sequence). The CDR3 DNA follows: TGCAGTGCCCCAATCGGGGGGGAAGCTTTCTTT. This translates into CSAPIGGEAFF.

This clone was found a few times. The rearrangement links TRBV28 to TRBJ1-2, with 9 bases matching TRBD1. CDR1 and CDR2 from the germline V gene are MDHEN and SYDVKM. This CDR3 has 13 amino acids. V lost 2 bases and J lost 7; bases outside the gene matches: 2. The CDR3 bases are TGTGCCAGCAGTTTAGTACAGGGGGCTGGCTACACCTTC. Translation: CASSLVQGAGYTF.